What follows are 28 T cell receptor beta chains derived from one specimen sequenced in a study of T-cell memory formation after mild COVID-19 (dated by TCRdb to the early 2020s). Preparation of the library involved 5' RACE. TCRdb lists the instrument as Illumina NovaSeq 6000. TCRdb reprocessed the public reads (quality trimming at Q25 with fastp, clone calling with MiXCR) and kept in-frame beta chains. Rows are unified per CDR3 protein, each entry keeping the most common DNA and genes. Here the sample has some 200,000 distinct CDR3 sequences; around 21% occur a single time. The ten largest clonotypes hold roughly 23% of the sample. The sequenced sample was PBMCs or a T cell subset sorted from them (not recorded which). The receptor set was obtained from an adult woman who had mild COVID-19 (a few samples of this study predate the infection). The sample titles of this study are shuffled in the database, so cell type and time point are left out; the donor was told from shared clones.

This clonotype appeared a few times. CDR3 sequence: CASSLDGNEQFF. The DNA of the CDR3 is TGTGCCAGCAGCTTAGATGGCAATGAGCAGTTCTTC. This rearrangement joins TRBV7-9 to TRBJ2-1, with D unclear. With 1 base removed from V and 6 bases from J, the gap between germline ends came to 4 bases. Germline lookup yields CDR1 SEHNR and CDR2 FQNEAQ (reference sequence). The CDR3 spans 12 residues. Variable domain in full (rest from reference TRBV7-9 and TRBJ2-1): DTGVSQNPRHKITKRGQNVTFRCDPISEHNRLYWYRQTLGQGPEFLTYFQNEAQLEKSRLLSDRFSAERPKGSFSTLEIQRTEQGDSAMYLCASSLDGNEQFFGPGTRLTVL.

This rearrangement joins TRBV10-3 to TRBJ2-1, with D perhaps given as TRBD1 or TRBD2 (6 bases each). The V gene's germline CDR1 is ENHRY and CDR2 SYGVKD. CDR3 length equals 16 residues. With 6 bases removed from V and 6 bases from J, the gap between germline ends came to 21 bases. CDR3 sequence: CAISAEGGVLPNEQFF. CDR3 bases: TGTGCCATCAGCGCCGAGGGGGGAGTTCTCCCCAATGAGCAGTTCTTC.

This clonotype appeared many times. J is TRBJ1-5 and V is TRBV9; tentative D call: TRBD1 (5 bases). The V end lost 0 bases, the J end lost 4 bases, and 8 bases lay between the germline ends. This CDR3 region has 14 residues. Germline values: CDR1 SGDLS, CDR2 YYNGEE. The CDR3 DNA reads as TGTGCCAGCAGCGTAGCTCCAGGGAATCAGCCCCAGCATTTT. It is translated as CASSVAPGNQPQHF.

DNA for the CDR3: TGTGCCAGCAGCGCGGGACTAGCGTCGAACACCGGGGAGCTGTTTTTT. Amino acid sequence: CASSAGLASNTGELFF. The chain links TRBV7-9 to TRBJ2-2, with 10 positions matching TRBD2. Looked up from germline, CDR1 is SEHNR and CDR2 is FQNEAQ (reference sequence). The length of the CDR3 is 16 residues. V gave up 5 bases and J gave up 0 bases; unmatched junction bases: 3.

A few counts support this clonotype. The DNA for the CDR3 is TGTGCCAGCAGTTACGGGACACTCCTTGGGAGCTCCTACGAGCAGTACTTC. As protein: CASSYGTLLGSSYEQYF. V and J are TRBV6-5 and TRBJ2-7, with D possibly TRBD1 on 6 matching bases. Trimming removed 2 bases from V and 0 bases from J, with 17 bases in between. Germline CDR1 is MNHEY and CDR2 is SVGAGI. The CDR3 loop spans 17 amino acids.

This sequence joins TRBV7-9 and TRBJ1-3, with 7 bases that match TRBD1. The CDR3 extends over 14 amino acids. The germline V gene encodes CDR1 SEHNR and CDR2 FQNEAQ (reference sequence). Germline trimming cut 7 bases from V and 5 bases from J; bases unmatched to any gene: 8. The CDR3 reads CASTSTGPRNTIYF. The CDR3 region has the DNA TGTGCCAGCACCTCGACAGGGCCACGAAACACCATATATTTT.

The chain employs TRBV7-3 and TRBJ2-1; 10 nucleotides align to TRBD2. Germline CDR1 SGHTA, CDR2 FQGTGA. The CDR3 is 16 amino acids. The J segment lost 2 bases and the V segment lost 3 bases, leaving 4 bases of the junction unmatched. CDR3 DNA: TGTGCCAGCAGCTTGATAGCGGGAGGACCCTACAATGAGCAGTTCTTC. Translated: CASSLIAGGPYNEQFF.

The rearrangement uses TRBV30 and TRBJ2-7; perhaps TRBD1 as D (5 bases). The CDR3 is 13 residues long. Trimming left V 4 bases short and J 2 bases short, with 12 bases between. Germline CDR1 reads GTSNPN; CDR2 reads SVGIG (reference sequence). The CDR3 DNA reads TGTGCCTGGACGCAGGGCGAGCCCTACGAGCAGTACTTC. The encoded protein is CAWTQGEPYEQYF.

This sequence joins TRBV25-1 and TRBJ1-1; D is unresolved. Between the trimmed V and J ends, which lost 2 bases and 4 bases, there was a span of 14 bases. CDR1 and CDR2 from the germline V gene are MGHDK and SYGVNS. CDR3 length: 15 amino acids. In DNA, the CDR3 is TGTGCCAGCAGTGAAGTCGGAGGGCCGGGCACTGAAGCTTTCTTT. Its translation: CASSEVGGPGTEAFF.

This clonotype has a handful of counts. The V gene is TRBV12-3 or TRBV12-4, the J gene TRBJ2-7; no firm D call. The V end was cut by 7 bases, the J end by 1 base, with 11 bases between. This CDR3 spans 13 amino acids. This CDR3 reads CASTVDPSYEQYF. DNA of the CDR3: TGTGCCAGCACTGTGGACCCATCCTACGAGCAGTACTTC.

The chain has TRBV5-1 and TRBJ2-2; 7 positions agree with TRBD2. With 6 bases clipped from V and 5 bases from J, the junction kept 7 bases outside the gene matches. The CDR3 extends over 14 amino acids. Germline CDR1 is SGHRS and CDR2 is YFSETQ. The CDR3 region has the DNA TGCGCCAGCAACCTAGCGGAGGAAACCGGGGAGCTGTTTTTT. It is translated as CASNLAEETGELFF.

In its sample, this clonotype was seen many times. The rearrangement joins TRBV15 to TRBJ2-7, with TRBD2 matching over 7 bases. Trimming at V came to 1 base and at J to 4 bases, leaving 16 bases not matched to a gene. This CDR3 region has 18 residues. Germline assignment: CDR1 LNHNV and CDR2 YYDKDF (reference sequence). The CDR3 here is CATSRALGSEREAYEQYF. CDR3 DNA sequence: TGTGCCACCAGCAGAGCCCTCGGGAGCGAGCGGGAAGCGTACGAGCAGTACTTC. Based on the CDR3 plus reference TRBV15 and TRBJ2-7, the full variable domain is DAMVIQNPRYQVTQFGKPVTLSCSQTLNHNVMYWYQQKSSQAPKLLFHYYDKDFNNEADTPDNFQSRRPNTSFCFLDIRSPGLGDTAMYLCATSRALGSEREAYEQYFGPGTRLTVT.

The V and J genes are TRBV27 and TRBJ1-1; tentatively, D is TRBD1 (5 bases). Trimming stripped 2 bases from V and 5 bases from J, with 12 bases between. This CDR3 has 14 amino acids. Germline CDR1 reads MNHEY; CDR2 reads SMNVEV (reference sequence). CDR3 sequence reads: CASSLRGRQTEAFF. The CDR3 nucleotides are TGTGCCAGCAGTTTAAGGGGTCGACAAACTGAAGCTTTCTTT.

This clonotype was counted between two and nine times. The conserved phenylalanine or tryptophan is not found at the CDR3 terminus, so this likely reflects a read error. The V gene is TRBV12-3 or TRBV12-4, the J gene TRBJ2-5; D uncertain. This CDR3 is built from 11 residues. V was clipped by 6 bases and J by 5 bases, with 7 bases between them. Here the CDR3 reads CASSPRETQYL. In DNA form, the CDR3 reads TGTGCCAGCAGCCCCCGGGAGACCCAGTACTTA.

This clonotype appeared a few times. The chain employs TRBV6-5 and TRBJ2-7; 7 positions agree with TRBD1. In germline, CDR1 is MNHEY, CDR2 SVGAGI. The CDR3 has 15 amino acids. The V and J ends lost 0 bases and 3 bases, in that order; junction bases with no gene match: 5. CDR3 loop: CASSYSGQPNYEQYF. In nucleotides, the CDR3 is TGTGCCAGCAGTTACTCGGGACAGCCAAACTACGAGCAGTACTTC.

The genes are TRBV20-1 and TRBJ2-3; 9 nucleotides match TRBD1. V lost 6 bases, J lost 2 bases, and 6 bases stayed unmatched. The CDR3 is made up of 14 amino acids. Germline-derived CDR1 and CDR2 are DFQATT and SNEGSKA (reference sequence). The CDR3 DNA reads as TGCAGTGCAAAACAGGGGGCATACACAGATACGCAGTATTTT. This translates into CSAKQGAYTDTQYF.

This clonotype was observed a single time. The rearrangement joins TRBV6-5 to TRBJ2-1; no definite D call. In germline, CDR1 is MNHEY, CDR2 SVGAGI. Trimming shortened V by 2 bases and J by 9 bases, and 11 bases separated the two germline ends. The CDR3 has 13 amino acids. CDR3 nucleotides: TGTGCCAGCAGTTACCCCCAGCGAGGTGAGCAGTTCTTC. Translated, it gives CASSYPQRGEQFF.

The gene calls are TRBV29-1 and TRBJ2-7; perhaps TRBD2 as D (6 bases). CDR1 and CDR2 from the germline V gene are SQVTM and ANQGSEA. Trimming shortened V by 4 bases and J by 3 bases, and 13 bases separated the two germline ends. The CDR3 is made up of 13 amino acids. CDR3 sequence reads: CSVAVGLGYEQYF. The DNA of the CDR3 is TGCAGCGTTGCAGTGGGACTGGGCTACGAGCAGTACTTC.

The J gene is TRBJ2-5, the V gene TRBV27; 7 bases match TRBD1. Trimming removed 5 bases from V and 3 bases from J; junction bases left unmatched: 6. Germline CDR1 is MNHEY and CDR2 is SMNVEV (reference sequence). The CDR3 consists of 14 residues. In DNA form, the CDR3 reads TGTGCCAGCAGTGCGCGACAGGGTGAAGAGACCCAGTACTTC. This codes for CASSARQGEETQYF.

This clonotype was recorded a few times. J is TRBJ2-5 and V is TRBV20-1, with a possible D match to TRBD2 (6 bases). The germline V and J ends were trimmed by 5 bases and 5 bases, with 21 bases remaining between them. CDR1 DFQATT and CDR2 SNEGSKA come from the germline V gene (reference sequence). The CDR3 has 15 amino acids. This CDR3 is CSAGGPREWLETQYF. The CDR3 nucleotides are TGCAGTGCTGGAGGGCCCAGGGAGTGGTTGGAGACCCAGTACTTC.

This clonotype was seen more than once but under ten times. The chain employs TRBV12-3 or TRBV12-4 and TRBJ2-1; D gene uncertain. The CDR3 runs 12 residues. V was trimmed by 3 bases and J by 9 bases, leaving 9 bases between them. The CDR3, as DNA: TGTGCCAGCAGTTTGTTTAGCAGTGAGCAGTTCTTC. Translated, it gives CASSLFSSEQFF.

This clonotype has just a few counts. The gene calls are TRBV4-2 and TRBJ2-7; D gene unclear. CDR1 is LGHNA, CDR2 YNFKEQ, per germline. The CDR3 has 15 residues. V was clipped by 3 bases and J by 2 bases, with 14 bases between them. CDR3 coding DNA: TGTGCCAGCAGCCAGGAGTCTGACTCCGCCTACGAGCAGTACTTC. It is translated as CASSQESDSAYEQYF.

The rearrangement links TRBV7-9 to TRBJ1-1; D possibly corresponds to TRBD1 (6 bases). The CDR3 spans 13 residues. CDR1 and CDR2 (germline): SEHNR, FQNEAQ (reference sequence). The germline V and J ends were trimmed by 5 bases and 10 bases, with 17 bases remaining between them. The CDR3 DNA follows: TGTGCCAGCAGCGCCAGGAGGGGGGTAGTAGCTTTCTTT. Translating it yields CASSARRGVVAFF.

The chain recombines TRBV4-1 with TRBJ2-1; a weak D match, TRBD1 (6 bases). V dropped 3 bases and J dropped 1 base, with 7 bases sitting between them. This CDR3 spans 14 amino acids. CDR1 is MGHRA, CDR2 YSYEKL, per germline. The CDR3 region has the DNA TGCGCCAGCAGCCAGGACAGTTCCTACAATGAGCAGTTCTTC. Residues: CASSQDSSYNEQFF.

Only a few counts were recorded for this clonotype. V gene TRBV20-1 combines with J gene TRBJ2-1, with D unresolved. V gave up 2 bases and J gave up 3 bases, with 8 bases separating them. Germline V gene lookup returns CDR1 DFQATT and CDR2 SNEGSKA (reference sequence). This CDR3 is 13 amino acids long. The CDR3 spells CSARIEVYNEQFF. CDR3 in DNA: TGCAGTGCTAGAATCGAGGTCTACAATGAGCAGTTCTTC.

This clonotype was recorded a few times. CDR3 sequence (DNA): TGCAGTGTCAGGGGTACCTCGGGGTACGAGCAGTACTTC. As protein: CSVRGTSGYEQYF. The chain joins TRBV20-1 to TRBJ2-7, with D possibly matching TRBD1 (6 bases). The V gene lost 7 bases and the J gene lost 4 bases, with 17 bases spanning the gap. CDR1 is DFQATT and CDR2 is SNEGSKA in the germline V gene (reference sequence). CDR3 size: 13 residues.

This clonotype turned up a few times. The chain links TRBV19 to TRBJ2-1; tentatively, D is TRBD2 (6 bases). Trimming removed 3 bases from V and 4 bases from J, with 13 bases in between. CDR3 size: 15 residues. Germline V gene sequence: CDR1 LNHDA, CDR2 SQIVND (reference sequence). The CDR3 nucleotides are TGTGCCAGTAGTATGACTAGGTATGGGTACAATGAGCAGTTCTTC. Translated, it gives CASSMTRYGYNEQFF. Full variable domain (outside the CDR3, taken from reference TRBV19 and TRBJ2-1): DGGITQSPKYLFRKEGQNVTLSCEQNLNHDAMYWYRQDPGQGLRLIYYSQIVNDFQKGDIAEGYSVSREKKESFPLTVTSAQKNPTAFYLCASSMTRYGYNEQFFGPGTRLTVL.

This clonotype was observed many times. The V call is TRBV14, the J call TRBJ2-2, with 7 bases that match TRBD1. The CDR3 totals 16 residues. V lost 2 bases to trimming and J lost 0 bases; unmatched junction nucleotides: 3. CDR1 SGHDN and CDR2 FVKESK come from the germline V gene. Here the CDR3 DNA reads TGTGCCAGCAGCCAAATCGGGACAGCGAACACCGGGGAGCTGTTTTTT. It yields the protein CASSQIGTANTGELFF.